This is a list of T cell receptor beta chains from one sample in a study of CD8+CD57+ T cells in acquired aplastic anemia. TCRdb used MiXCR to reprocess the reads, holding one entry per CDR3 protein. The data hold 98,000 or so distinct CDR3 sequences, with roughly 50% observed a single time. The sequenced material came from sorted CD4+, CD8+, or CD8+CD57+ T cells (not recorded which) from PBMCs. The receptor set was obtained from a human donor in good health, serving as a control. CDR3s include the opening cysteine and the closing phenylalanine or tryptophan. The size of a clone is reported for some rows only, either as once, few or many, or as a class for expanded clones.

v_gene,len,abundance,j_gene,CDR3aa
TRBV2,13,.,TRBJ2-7,CASNKDRIYEQYF
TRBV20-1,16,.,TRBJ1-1,CSASSAFLAMNTEAFF
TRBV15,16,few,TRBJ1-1,CATSRASGTGRTEAFF
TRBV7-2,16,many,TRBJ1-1,CASSLALTVMNTEAFF
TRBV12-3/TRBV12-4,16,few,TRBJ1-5,CAGRLGPSWDNQPQHF
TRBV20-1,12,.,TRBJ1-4,CSPTGLNEKLFF
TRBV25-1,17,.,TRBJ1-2,CASSDTGTGENVYGYTF
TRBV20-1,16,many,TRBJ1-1,CSAQDSVSFLNTEAFF
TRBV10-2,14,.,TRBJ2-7,CASSEPWTGNEQYF
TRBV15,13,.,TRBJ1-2,CATSRPTGEGYTF
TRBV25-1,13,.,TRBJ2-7,CACYGTGASEQYF
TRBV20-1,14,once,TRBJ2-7,CSARHMRGSYEQYF
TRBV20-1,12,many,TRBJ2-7,CSVSGRGYEQYF
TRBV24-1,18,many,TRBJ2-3,CATSDPPRTGGWADTQYF
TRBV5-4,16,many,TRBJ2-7,CASSLGPGGETYEQYF
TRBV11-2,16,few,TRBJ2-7,CASSPLASIYSYEQYF
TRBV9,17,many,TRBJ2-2,CASSVEPGEGTSRELFF
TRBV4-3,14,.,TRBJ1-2,CASSQDTRGHGYTF